What follows is one T cell receptor beta chain and its context. Its antigen is unidentified. Germline CDR1 and CDR2: SGHVS and FQNEAQ. V lost 2 bases and J lost 1, with 24 bases in between. The CDR3 loop spans 19 amino acids. This entry is derived from a study of OX40 agonist ivuxolimab in advanced cancers. Study at large: Head and neck, renal cell, melanoma or hepatocellular carcinoma were the cancers that dose-escalation patients had. Study observations and caveats: There were also nonresponders showing low normalized T-cell clonal expansion. Both CD4+ and CD8+ T cell populations in blood had undergone clonal expansion by week 6 at 0.1 to 3.0 mg/kg.

This table comes from immunoSEQ multiplex PCR, and its TCRdb copy is limited to in-frame clones, with some not included. The table shows under 25,000 clones, with approximately 80% occurring only once. Patients with a history of autoimmune disease or on systemic immunosuppression were excluded. This receptor was obtained from an adult with an advanced solid tumor such as melanoma, head and neck, liver or kidney cancer. Sequencing was performed on CD4+ or CD8+ T cells sorted from blood, taken in a trial of the OX40 agonist ivuxolimab. The genes are TRBV7-8 and TRBJ2-7, with D possibly being TRBD1 (6 bases). CDR3 in amino acids: CASSLRSAVYRVGSYEQYF. CDR3 coding DNA: TGTGCCAGCAGCTTACGGTCAGCGGTTTACAGGGTTGGGTCCTACGAGCAGTACTTC.